What follows are 14 T cell receptor beta chains derived from one specimen sequenced in a study of T cell responses to AZD1222 COVID-19 vaccine (dated by TCRdb to about 2021). Libraries were prepared through the immunoSEQ multiplex PCR assay. TCRdb re-hosts the immuneACCESS table, in-frame sequences only. Its copies lack some clones; in the studies checked, an unresolved V gene accounts for under half of them, and the cause for the rest is not known. This sample has roughly 110,000 clones in its table, and roughly nine tenths of those were observed once. The ten largest clones capture approximately 4% of the sample. Explained via the paper, the time point label denotes: baseline before first vaccination. Sample: peripheral blood, taken on day 0 of AZD1222 vaccination. The receptor source for this set is an adult in good health.

The chain combines TRBV29-1 with TRBJ2-7; D gene uncertain. Trimming cost V 4 bases and J 7 bases, with 17 bases left between them. From germline, CDR1 is SQVTM and CDR2 ANQGSEA. This CDR3 is 13 amino acids long. CDR3 DNA sequence: TGCAGCGTTGTTGGAAAACTCCGGAATGAGCAGTACTTC. Its translation: CSVVGKLRNEQYF.

This chain links TRBV20-1 with TRBJ1-1, with D possibly TRBD1 on 5 matching bases. Trimming shortened V by 8 bases and J by 5 bases, and 12 bases separated the two germline ends. This CDR3 contains 11 residues. CDR1 DFQATT and CDR2 SNEGSKA come from the germline V gene (reference sequence). This CDR3 is CSTGLETEAFF. The CDR3 nucleotides read TGCAGTACGGGACTTGAAACTGAAGCTTTCTTT.

This chain links TRBV18 with TRBJ1-2; the D is unclear. The CDR3 is 14 amino acids. V was trimmed by 3 bases and J by 0 bases, leaving 8 bases between them. Germline V gene sequence: CDR1 KGHSH, CDR2 LQKENI. CDR3 sequence (DNA): TGTGCCAGCTCACCGACGGAAACTAACTATGGCTACACCTTC. It specifies CASSPTETNYGYTF.

This chain uses TRBV19 with TRBJ1-1; no reliable D call. V dropped 4 bases and J dropped 0 bases, with 12 bases sitting between them. Germline CDR1 LNHDA, CDR2 SQIVND (reference sequence). This CDR3 region has 15 residues. In DNA form, the CDR3 reads TGTGCCAGTAGTACTTACGGTGGTGTGAACACTGAAGCTTTCTTT. This encodes CASSTYGGVNTEAFF.

This sequence joins TRBV27 and TRBJ2-7; 8 positions agree with TRBD2. Germline CDR1 MNHEY, CDR2 SMNVEV (reference sequence). Germline trimming cut 7 bases from V and 3 bases from J; bases unmatched to any gene: 8. The CDR3 length is 14 residues. CDR3 bases: TGTGCCAGCACGCCGGGACTAGGGGGCTACGAGCAGTACTTC. Its protein is CASTPGLGGYEQYF.

This chain links TRBV13 with TRBJ2-7, with TRBD1 as a possible D gene (5 bases). This CDR3 comprises 12 residues. Germline lookup yields CDR1 PRHDT and CDR2 FYEKMQ (reference sequence). The V gene lost 3 bases and the J gene lost 7 bases, with 10 bases spanning the gap. CDR3 loop: CASSFRAWEQYF. CDR3 DNA: TGTGCCAGCAGCTTCAGGGCCTGGGAGCAGTACTTC. The complete variable domain, with remaining parts taken from reference TRBV13 and TRBJ2-7, reads AAGVIQSPRHLIKEKRETATLKCYPIPRHDTVYWYQQGPGQDPQFLISFYEKMQSDKGSIPDRFSAQQFSDYHSELNMSSLELGDSALYFCASSFRAWEQYFGPGTRLTVT.

This sequence joins TRBV11-3 and TRBJ1-5; no firm D call. V was cut by 3 bases and J by 10 bases, with 19 bases left in between. Germline V lookup: CDR1 SGHNT, CDR2 YENEEA. The CDR3 runs to 15 residues. DNA for the CDR3: TGTGCCAGCAGCTTGATGTGGCAGGCCCCCTATCCCCAGCATTTT. It yields the protein CASSLMWQAPYPQHF.

The CDR3 nucleotides are TGCGCCAGCAGCTTTCAGGGCAGCCGCACAGATACGCAGTATTTT. Translation gives CASSFQGSRTDTQYF. The chain carries TRBV5-1 and TRBJ2-3; D may be TRBD1 (5 bases). Germline V gene sequence: CDR1 SGHRS, CDR2 YFSETQ. V lost 2 bases to trimming and J lost 1 base, with 11 bases between them. The CDR3 has 15 amino acids.

The gene calls are TRBV5-1 and TRBJ1-4, with D unclear. V lost 4 bases and J lost 0, with 7 bases in between. The CDR3 is 14 residues long. Germline CDR1 is SGHRS and CDR2 is YFSETQ. CDR3: CASSPGTTNEKLFF. The CDR3 coding sequence is TGCGCCAGCAGCCCAGGAACAACTAATGAAAAACTGTTTTTT.

CDR3 sequence (DNA): TGTGCCAGCAGCCCCAGGACAGCTTACACTGAAGCTTTCTTT. This encodes CASSPRTAYTEAFF. The chain recombines TRBV14 with TRBJ1-1; D possibly corresponds to TRBD1 (6 bases). From germline, CDR1 is SGHDN and CDR2 FVKESK. Trimming took 4 bases from V and 3 from J, leaving 12 bases between them. This CDR3 is 14 amino acids long.

The chain carries TRBV5-1 and TRBJ2-1; tentative D call: TRBD2 (6 bases). The CDR3 has 15 residues. Germline loops: CDR1 SGHRS, CDR2 YFSETQ. Trimming left V 2 bases short and J 4 bases short, with 13 bases between. The CDR3 loop reads CASSLGGTLYNEQFF. In nucleotides, the CDR3 is TGCGCCAGCAGCTTAGGCGGGACGCTTTACAATGAGCAGTTCTTC.

The rearrangement links TRBV6-4 to TRBJ1-4; D not certain. Deletions cut 5 bases from V and 0 bases from J, with 7 bases between. The CDR3 has 14 residues. Per the germline V gene, CDR1 is MRHNA and CDR2 is SNTAGT. The CDR3 region has the DNA TGTGCCAGCAGTCCAGATGCAACTAATGAAAAACTGTTTTTT. As protein: CASSPDATNEKLFF.

The rearrangement uses TRBV30 and TRBJ1-6, with 7 bases identical to TRBD1. J gave up 7 bases and V 8 bases, and 8 bases lay outside the gene matches. The CDR3 sequence is 13 residues long. Per germline, CDR1 GTSNPN and CDR2 SVGIG (reference sequence). The DNA of the CDR3 is TGTGCCGGCCAGGGGGACACCAATTCACCCCTCCACTTT. It is translated as CAGQGDTNSPLHF.

The chain combines TRBV12-5 with TRBJ1-2; perhaps TRBD1 as D (6 bases). V was shortened by 1 base and J by 6 bases, with 18 bases between the two germline ends. In germline, CDR1 is LGHNT, CDR2 FRNRAP. This CDR3 spans 16 amino acids. In nucleotides, the CDR3 is TGTGCTAGTGGTTTGGCAAGGGGACTGACAGGTGATGGCTACACCTTC. The encoded protein is CASGLARGLTGDGYTF.